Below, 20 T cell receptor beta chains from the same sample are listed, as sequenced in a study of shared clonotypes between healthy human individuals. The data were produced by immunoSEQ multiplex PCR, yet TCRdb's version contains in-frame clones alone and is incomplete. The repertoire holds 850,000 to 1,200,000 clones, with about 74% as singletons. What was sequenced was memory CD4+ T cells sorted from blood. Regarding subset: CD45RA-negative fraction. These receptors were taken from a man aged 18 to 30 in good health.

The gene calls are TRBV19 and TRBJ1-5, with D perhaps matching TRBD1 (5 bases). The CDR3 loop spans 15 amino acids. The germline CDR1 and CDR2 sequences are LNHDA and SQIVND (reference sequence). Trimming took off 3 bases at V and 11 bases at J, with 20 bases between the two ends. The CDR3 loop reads CASSILPGILEAQHF. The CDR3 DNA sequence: TGTGCCAGTAGTATCCTTCCAGGGATACTTGAGGCCCAGCATTTT.

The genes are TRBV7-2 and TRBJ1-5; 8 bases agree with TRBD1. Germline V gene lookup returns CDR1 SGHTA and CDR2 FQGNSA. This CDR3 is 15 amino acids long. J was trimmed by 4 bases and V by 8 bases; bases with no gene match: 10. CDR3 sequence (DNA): TGTGCCAGCTCAACCGGGCAGGGGGCGAATCAGCCCCAGCATTTT. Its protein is CASSTGQGANQPQHF.

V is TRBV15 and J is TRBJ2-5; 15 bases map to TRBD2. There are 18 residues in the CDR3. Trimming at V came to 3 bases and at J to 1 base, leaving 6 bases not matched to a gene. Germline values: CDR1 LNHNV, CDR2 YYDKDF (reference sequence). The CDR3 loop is CATSSRTSGRASQETQYF. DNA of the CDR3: TGTGCCACCAGCAGCAGGACTAGCGGGAGGGCTAGCCAAGAGACCCAGTACTTC. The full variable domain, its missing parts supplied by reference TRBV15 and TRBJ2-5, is DAMVIQNPRYQVTQFGKPVTLSCSQTLNHNVMYWYQQKSSQAPKLLFHYYDKDFNNEADTPDNFQSRRPNTSFCFLDIRSPGLGDTAMYLCATSSRTSGRASQETQYFGPGTRLLVL.

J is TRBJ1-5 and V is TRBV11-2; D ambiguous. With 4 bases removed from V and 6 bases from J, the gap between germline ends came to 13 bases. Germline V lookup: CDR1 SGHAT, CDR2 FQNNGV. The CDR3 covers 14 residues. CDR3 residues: CASSSGSFGQPQHF. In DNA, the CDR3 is TGTGCCAGCAGCTCCGGGTCCTTTGGTCAGCCCCAGCATTTT.

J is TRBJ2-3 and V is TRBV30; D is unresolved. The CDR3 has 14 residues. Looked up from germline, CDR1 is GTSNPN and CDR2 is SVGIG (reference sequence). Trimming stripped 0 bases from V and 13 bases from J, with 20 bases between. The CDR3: CAWSVPPQINVEYF. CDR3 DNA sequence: TGTGCCTGGAGTGTACCCCCTCAGATTAACGTTGAGTATTTT.

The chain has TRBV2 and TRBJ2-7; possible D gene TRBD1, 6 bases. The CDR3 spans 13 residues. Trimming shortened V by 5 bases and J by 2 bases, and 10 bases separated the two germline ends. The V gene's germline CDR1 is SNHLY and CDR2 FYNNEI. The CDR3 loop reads CASSHRQAYEQYF. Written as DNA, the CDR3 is TGTGCCAGCAGTCATAGACAGGCCTACGAGCAGTACTTC.

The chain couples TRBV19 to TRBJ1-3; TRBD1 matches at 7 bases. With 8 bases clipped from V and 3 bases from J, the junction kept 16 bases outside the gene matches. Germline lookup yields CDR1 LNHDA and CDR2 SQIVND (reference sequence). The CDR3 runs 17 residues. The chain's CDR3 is CASPFLLDREIGNTIYF. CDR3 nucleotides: TGTGCCAGTCCATTCCTTTTAGACAGGGAGATTGGAAACACCATATATTTT.

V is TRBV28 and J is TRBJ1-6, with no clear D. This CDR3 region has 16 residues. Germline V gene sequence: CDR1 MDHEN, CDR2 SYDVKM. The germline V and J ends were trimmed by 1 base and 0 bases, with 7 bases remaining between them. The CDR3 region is CASSLSRSSYNSPLHF. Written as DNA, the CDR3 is TGTGCCAGCAGTTTATCCCGGAGCTCCTATAATTCACCCCTCCACTTT.

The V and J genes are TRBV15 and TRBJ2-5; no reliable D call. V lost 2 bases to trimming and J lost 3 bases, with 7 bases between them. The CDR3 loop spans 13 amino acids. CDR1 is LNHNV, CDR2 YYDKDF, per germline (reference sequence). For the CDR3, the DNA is TGTGCCACCAGCAGAACGCTAGAAGAGACCCAGTACTTC. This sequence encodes CATSRTLEETQYF. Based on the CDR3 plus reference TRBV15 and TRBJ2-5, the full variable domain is DAMVIQNPRYQVTQFGKPVTLSCSQTLNHNVMYWYQQKSSQAPKLLFHYYDKDFNNEADTPDNFQSRRPNTSFCFLDIRSPGLGDTAMYLCATSRTLEETQYFGPGTRLLVL.

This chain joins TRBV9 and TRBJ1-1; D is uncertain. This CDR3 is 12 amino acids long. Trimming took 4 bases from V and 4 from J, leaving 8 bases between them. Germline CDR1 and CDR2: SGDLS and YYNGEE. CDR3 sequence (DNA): TGTGCCAGCAGCACCGGCGGCACTGAAGCTTTCTTT. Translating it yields CASSTGGTEAFF.

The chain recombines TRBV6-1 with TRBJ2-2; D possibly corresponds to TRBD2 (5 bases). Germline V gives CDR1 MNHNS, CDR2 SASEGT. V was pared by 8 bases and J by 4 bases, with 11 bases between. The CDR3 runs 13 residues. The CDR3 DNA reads TGTGCCAGCGTCGGGGTCCCCACCGGGGAGCTGTTTTTT. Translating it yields CASVGVPTGELFF.

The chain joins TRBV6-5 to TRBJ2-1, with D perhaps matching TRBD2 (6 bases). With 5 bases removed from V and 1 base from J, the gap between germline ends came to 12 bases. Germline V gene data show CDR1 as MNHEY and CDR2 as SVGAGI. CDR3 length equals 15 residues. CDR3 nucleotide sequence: TGTGCCAGCAGTCCCAGCCGGGGGTCCTACAATGAGCAGTTCTTC. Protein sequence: CASSPSRGSYNEQFF.

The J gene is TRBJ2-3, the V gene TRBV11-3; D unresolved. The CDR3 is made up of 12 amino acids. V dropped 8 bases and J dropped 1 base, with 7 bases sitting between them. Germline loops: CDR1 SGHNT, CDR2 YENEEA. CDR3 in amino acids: CASGHRTDTQYF. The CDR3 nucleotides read TGTGCCAGCGGCCATCGCACAGATACGCAGTATTTT.

The CDR3 region is CASSQEAPGPGFSYEQYF. The CDR3, as DNA: TGCGCCAGCAGCCAAGAGGCCCCCGGGCCCGGATTCTCCTACGAGCAGTACTTC. The rearrangement joins TRBV4-1 to TRBJ2-7; no clear D. CDR3 length: 18 residues. CDR1 and CDR2 from the germline V gene are MGHRA and YSYEKL. The ends were cut back, 0 bases at V and 0 bases at J, with 18 bases in the middle.

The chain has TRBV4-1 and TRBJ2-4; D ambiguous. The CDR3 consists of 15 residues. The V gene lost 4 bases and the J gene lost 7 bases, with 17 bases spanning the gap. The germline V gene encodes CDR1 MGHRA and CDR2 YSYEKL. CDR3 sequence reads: CASSPETPLVNIQYF. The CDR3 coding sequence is TGCGCCAGCAGCCCCGAGACACCTCTCGTGAACATTCAGTACTTC.

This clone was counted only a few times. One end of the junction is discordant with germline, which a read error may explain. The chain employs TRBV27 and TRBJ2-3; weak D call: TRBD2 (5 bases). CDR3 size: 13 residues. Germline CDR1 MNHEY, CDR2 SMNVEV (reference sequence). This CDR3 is CASSLRLAAFPSF. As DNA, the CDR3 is TGTGCCAGCAGTTTACGTCTAGCTGCCTTTCCCAGTTTT.

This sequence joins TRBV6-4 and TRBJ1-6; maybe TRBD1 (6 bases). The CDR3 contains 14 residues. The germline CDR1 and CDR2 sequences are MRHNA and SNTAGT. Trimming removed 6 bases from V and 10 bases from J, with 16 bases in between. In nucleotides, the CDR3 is TGTGCCAGCAGCCCCGTGGGGGGCGGCTCACCCCTCCACTTT. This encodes CASSPVGGGSPLHF.

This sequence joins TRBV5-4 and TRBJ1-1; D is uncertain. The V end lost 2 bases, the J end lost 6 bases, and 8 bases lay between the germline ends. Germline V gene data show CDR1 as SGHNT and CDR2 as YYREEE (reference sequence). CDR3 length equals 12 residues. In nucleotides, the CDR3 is TGTGCCAGCAGCTTAGATGTGGCTGAAGCTTTCTTT. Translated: CASSLDVAEAFF.

In nucleotides, the CDR3 is TGCAGCGTTGCTGGGCCGAGCACAGATACGCAGTATTTT. Translated, it gives CSVAGPSTDTQYF. This rearrangement joins TRBV29-1 to TRBJ2-3; D remains unclear. Germline loops: CDR1 SQVTM, CDR2 ANQGSEA. V was shortened by 4 bases and J by 0 bases, with 8 bases between the two germline ends. The CDR3 is made up of 13 amino acids.

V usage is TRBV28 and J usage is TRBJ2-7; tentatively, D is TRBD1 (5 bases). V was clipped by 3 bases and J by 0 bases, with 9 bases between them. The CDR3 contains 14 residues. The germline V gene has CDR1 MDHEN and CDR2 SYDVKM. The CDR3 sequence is CASSLVGDSYEQYF. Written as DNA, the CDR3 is TGTGCCAGCAGTTTGGTAGGGGACTCCTACGAGCAGTACTTC.